The present TCR beta chain was sequenced within a study of identifying expanded T cells in peripheral blood. Findings of the study overall: Roughly two-week clone count variance significantly increased as total template count grew.

Notes on this clone: Its specificity is not known.

CDR1 and CDR2 (germline): MNHNS, SASEGT. The ends were cut back, 2 bases at V and 8 bases at J, with 10 bases in the middle. The CDR3 is 13 amino acids. The repertoire was sequenced with immunoSEQ multiplex PCR; TCRdb's copy has only in-frame clones and lacks some. The repertoire holds roughly 90,000 clones, with approximately 81% as singletons. This clonotype was obtained from a person between 18 and 69 years old in good health. The gene calls are TRBV6-1 and TRBJ2-1, with D unresolved. Material: blood. The CDR3 protein is CASSERPNYEQFF. The CDR3 DNA reads as TGTGCCAGCAGTGAAAGGCCTAACTATGAGCAGTTCTTC.